One sample yielded the 20 T cell receptor beta chains listed below, sequenced in a study of blood T cell repertoires in COVID-19. Sequencing was performed with immunoSEQ multiplex PCR; in TCRdb, only in-frame clones are kept and a portion is missing. The table has 95,000 to 150,000 clones, 82% seen once. The sequencing sample was made of peripheral blood. These receptors came from a woman in her sixties or seventies with acute or convalescent COVID-19.

J is TRBJ1-2 and V is TRBV19; weak D call: TRBD1 (6 bases). Trimming stripped 10 bases from V and 8 bases from J, with 14 bases between. Germline V gene data show CDR1 as LNHDA and CDR2 as SQIVND (reference sequence). The CDR3 extends over 11 amino acids. CDR3 protein: CATTGTWGYTF. The CDR3 DNA sequence: TGTGCCACCACCGGGACATGGGGCTACACCTTC.

The chain has TRBV20-1 and TRBJ1-2; D gene uncertain. This CDR3 has 11 amino acids. In germline, CDR1 is DFQATT, CDR2 SNEGSKA (reference sequence). Trimming took off 2 bases at V and 8 bases at J, with 9 bases between the two ends. CDR3 sequence: CSARREGGYTF. CDR3 DNA sequence: TGCAGTGCTAGACGGGAGGGAGGCTACACCTTC.

This clone was found a few times. This chain uses TRBV7-9 with TRBJ1-2; D is undetermined. This CDR3 is built from 16 residues. V lost 1 base and J 2 bases, leaving 14 bases between the germline ends. CDR1 and CDR2 (germline): SEHNR, FQNEAQ (reference sequence). This CDR3 is CASSLGSLGRNYGYTF. CDR3 bases: TGTGCCAGCAGCTTAGGTTCCCTAGGGAGGAACTATGGCTACACCTTC.

This chain joins TRBV7-9 and TRBJ2-2; D is ambiguous. V was pared by 7 bases and J by 6 bases, with 9 bases between. There are 12 residues in the CDR3. Looked up from germline, CDR1 is SEHNR and CDR2 is FQNEAQ (reference sequence). The CDR3 nucleotides read TGTGCCAGCACCTCGGTCTCCGGGGAGCTGTTTTTT. This sequence encodes CASTSVSGELFF.

J is TRBJ1-6 and V is TRBV7-9; 7 nucleotides line up with TRBD1. The ends lost 5 bases at V and 10 bases at J; junction bases unmatched: 8. Germline values: CDR1 SEHNR, CDR2 FQNEAQ (reference sequence). This CDR3 is 14 amino acids long. CDR3 amino acids: CASSPTGVSSPLHF. The CDR3 region has the DNA TGTGCCAGCAGCCCAACAGGGGTTTCCTCACCCCTCCACTTT.

The chain links TRBV6-5 to TRBJ1-1, with 9 bases identical to TRBD1. Trimming took 5 bases from V and 5 from J; bases not matched to a gene: 6. CDR1 is MNHEY, CDR2 SVGAGI, per germline. The CDR3 runs to 14 residues. For the CDR3, the DNA is TGTGCCAGCAGTATGGGACAGGGAGGGACTGAAGCTTTCTTT. It yields the protein CASSMGQGGTEAFF.

In its sample, this clone was seen a few times. The gene calls are TRBV2 and TRBJ1-1, with no clear D. CDR3 size: 14 residues. Trimming removed 2 bases from V and 0 bases from J, with 7 bases in between. Germline lookup yields CDR1 SNHLY and CDR2 FYNNEI. CDR3 sequence: CASSEFRLNTEAFF. In DNA, the CDR3 is TGTGCCAGCAGTGAATTCAGGTTGAACACTGAAGCTTTCTTT.

The gene calls are TRBV7-9 and TRBJ2-3; 8 nucleotides align to TRBD2. CDR1 SEHNR and CDR2 FQNEAQ come from the germline V gene (reference sequence). Unmatched junction bases numbered 10, after V lost 6 bases and J lost 5 bases. CDR3 length: 15 amino acids. CDR3 loop: CASSSSPGGVDTQYF. DNA of the CDR3: TGTGCCAGCAGTTCCTCCCCGGGGGGGGTAGATACGCAGTATTTT.

This clone was recorded a few times. This chain joins TRBV2 and TRBJ1-1; no clear D gene. CDR1 and CDR2 (germline): SNHLY, FYNNEI. CDR3 size: 11 residues. Deletions cut 3 bases from V and 10 bases from J, with 9 bases between. CDR3 DNA sequence: TGTGCCAGCAGTGAGGGTGCGGGAGCTTTCTTT. This translates into CASSEGAGAFF.

The rearrangement uses TRBV30 and TRBJ1-2, with TRBD1 matching 7 bases. The germline gives CDR1 GTSNPN, CDR2 SVGIG (reference sequence). V shed 2 bases and J 8 bases; nucleotides not matched to a gene: 5. The CDR3 loop spans 12 amino acids. CDR3 sequence: CAWSITQGGYTF. In DNA form, the CDR3 reads TGTGCCTGGAGTATAACACAGGGGGGCTACACCTTC.

The chain is built from TRBV19 and TRBJ1-5; D is undetermined. V was cut by 6 bases and J by 7 bases, with 13 bases left in between. The V gene's germline CDR1 is LNHDA and CDR2 SQIVND (reference sequence). The length of the CDR3 is 13 residues. In DNA, the CDR3 is TGTGCCAGTAGCAACTTTAACCCCCAGCCCCAGCATTTT. It is translated as CASSNFNPQPQHF.

This clone was found once. This chain connects TRBV12-3 or TRBV12-4 to TRBJ2-7; TRBD1 matches at 8 bases. With 5 bases clipped from V and 6 bases from J, the junction kept 6 bases outside the gene matches. This CDR3 has 13 residues. The CDR3 sequence: CASSMDREAEQYF. The CDR3 coding sequence is TGTGCCAGCAGTATGGACAGGGAAGCCGAGCAGTACTTC.

This clone was recorded many times. J is TRBJ2-5 and V is TRBV7-2; 11 bases are shared with TRBD2. The germline CDR1 and CDR2 sequences are SGHTA and FQGNSA. The J segment lost 4 bases and the V segment lost 2 bases, leaving 15 bases of the junction unmatched. CDR3 length: 19 amino acids. The CDR3 nucleotides read TGTGCCAGCAGCTTATTTCCCGGGAACTATGGGACTAGCGGAGAGACCCAGTACTTC. It yields the protein CASSLFPGNYGTSGETQYF.

The chain links TRBV2 to TRBJ1-5; 7 bases match TRBD1. CDR3 size: 13 residues. Trimming cost V 6 bases and J 4 bases; bases outside gene matches: 3. The germline gives CDR1 SNHLY, CDR2 FYNNEI. CDR3: CASRGDRNQPQHF. CDR3 nucleotides: TGTGCCAGCAGGGGGGACAGAAATCAGCCCCAGCATTTT.

The chain couples TRBV12-3 or TRBV12-4 to TRBJ1-1; D gene uncertain. Trimming took off 6 bases at V and 1 base at J, with 9 bases between the two ends. The CDR3 is 13 residues long. This CDR3 is CASRPTSNTEAFF. The CDR3 nucleotides are TGTGCCAGCAGGCCGACATCGAACACTGAAGCTTTCTTT.

The chain recombines TRBV9 with TRBJ1-2; D perhaps matches TRBD1 (6 bases). Germline CDR1 SGDLS, CDR2 YYNGEE. Between the trimmed V and J ends, which lost 0 bases and 5 bases, there was a span of 14 bases. The CDR3 covers 15 residues. CDR3 protein: CASSVDAQGRYGYTF. CDR3 DNA sequence: TGTGCCAGCAGCGTAGATGCACAGGGTCGGTATGGCTACACCTTC.

The V gene is TRBV4-2, the J gene TRBJ2-2; no clear D. Germline CDR1 LGHNA, CDR2 YNFKEQ. The CDR3 consists of 15 residues. Trimming shortened V by 0 bases and J by 4 bases, and 9 bases separated the two germline ends. The CDR3 bases are TGTGCCAGCAGCCAAGAGACTGGCCCCACCGGGGAGCTGTTTTTT. Protein: CASSQETGPTGELFF.

J is TRBJ2-1 and V is TRBV11-2, with D maybe TRBD2 (6 bases). The V end lost 7 bases, the J end lost 6 bases, and 16 bases lay between the germline ends. The CDR3 has 14 amino acids. CDR1 and CDR2 from the germline V gene are SGHAT and FQNNGV. The CDR3 bases are TGTGCCAGCAATATAGGAGGGGAGTTCAATGAGCAGTTCTTC. Amino acids: CASNIGGEFNEQFF.

V usage is TRBV6-6 and J usage is TRBJ2-3, with TRBD1 identical over 7 bases. In germline, CDR1 is MNHNY, CDR2 SVGAGI (reference sequence). V gave up 5 bases and J gave up 0 bases; unmatched junction bases: 8. The CDR3 length is 16 residues. As DNA, the CDR3 is TGTGCCAGCAGTCCCCGGGGCAGGGGGAGCACAGATACGCAGTATTTT. Protein sequence: CASSPRGRGSTDTQYF.

The gene calls are TRBV4-2 and TRBJ1-4; 10 positions agree with TRBD1. From germline, CDR1 is LGHNA and CDR2 YNFKEQ. Trimming at V came to 4 bases and at J to 8 bases, leaving 1 base not matched to a gene. The CDR3 has 13 residues. CDR3: CASSPDRGEKLFF. CDR3 nucleotides: TGTGCCAGCAGCCCGGACAGGGGGGAAAAACTGTTTTTT.